Listed below are T cell receptor beta chains from one sample, sequenced in a study of shared clonotypes between healthy human individuals. The protocol was immunoSEQ multiplex PCR, while the TCRdb copy is restricted to in-frame clones and leaves out a portion. The sample holds 850,000 to 1,200,000 clones, around 76% seen once. The sample consisted of memory CD4+ T cells sorted from blood. These receptors came from a young man in good health. Each CDR3 is given with its conserved first and last residue. Each record gives: V gene, D gene, clone size, J gene, CDR3 protein, CDR3 DNA. The D gene is left open where the match is weak. Clone size is shown for a subset of rows, as once, few, many or a class of expanded clone.

TRBV2	.	.	TRBJ2-4	CASEARRDENIQYF	TGTGCCAGCGAGGCCCGCAGGGACGAAAACATTCAGTACTTC
TRBV18	.	.	TRBJ1-2	CASSPTTDYYGYTF	TGTGCCAGCTCACCAACCACAGATTACTATGGCTACACCTTC
TRBV2	TRBD2	.	TRBJ2-5	CASRAAGLAGGGETQYF	TGTGCCAGCAGAGCGGCAGGACTAGCGGGGGGTGGGGAGACCCAGTACTTC
TRBV6-4	.	.	TRBJ2-7	CASTRDKSSYEQYF	TGTGCCAGCACCCGGGACAAGAGCTCCTACGAGCAGTACTTC
TRBV5-5	.	.	TRBJ1-5	CASSLEVGSGNQPQHF	TGTGCCAGCAGCTTGGAGGTAGGGTCAGGGAATCAGCCCCAGCATTTT
TRBV5-4	.	.	TRBJ1-1	CASSLMGRNTEAFF	TGTGCCAGCAGCTTGATGGGACGGAACACTGAAGCTTTCTTT
TRBV15	.	once	TRBJ2-7	CATSPGGPSYEQYF	TGTGCCACCAGCCCAGGGGGGCCCTCCTACGAGCAGTACTTC
TRBV30	TRBD1	.	TRBJ2-7	CAWSDRQGGYEQYF	TGTGCCTGGAGCGACCGACAGGGGGGGTACGAGCAGTACTTC
TRBV18	TRBD1	.	TRBJ1-1	CASSPPVRGLMNTEAFF	TGTGCCAGCTCACCACCGGTCAGGGGGCTGATGAACACTGAAGCTTTCTTT
TRBV29-1	TRBD1	many	TRBJ1-1	CSVGRGLTEAFF	TGCAGCGTGGGCAGGGGGCTGACTGAAGCTTTCTTT
TRBV9	TRBD2	once	TRBJ2-7	CASSVRGGFDEQYF	TGTGCCAGCAGCGTCCGGGGGGGCTTCGACGAGCAGTACTTC
TRBV5-1	.	.	TRBJ1-6	CASSFQSSYNSPLHF	TGCGCCAGCAGCTTTCAAAGCTCCTATAATTCACCCCTCCACTTT
TRBV9	.	.	TRBJ2-1	CASSVVAGQRHEQFF	TGTGCCAGCAGCGTAGTTGCGGGGCAGAGGCATGAGCAGTTCTTC
TRBV27	.	.	TRBJ2-7	CASSPQLLYEQYF	TGTGCCAGCAGCCCACAACTCCTCTACGAGCAGTACTTC
TRBV9	.	.	TRBJ2-1	CASSERLYNEQFF	TGTGCCAGCAGCGAGAGGCTATACAATGAGCAGTTCTTC
TRBV7-3	.	.	TRBJ2-3	CASSRTGLGGTDTQYF	TGTGCCAGCAGCCGAACAGGGCTAGGGGGAACAGATACGCAGTATTTT
TRBV11-2	.	.	TRBJ1-1	CASSLDRTLNTEAFF	TGTGCCAGCAGCCTAGACAGGACATTGAACACTGAAGCTTTCTTT
TRBV6-6	TRBD1	.	TRBJ2-7	CASSYGTGYYEQYF	TGTGCCAGCAGTTACGGGACAGGGTACTACGAGCAGTACTTC
TRBV10-3	TRBD1	.	TRBJ1-6	CAIRMDRVYSPLHF	TGTGCCATCAGGATGGACAGGGTGTATTCACCCCTCCACTTT
TRBV30	.	.	TRBJ2-1	CAWSVPGRDGNEQFF	TGTGCCTGGAGTGTACCGGGCAGGGACGGCAATGAGCAGTTCTTC
TRBV5-1	.	.	TRBJ2-5	CASSLKGGETQYF	TGCGCCAGCAGCTTGAAAGGGGGGGAGACCCAGTACTTC
TRBV5-6	TRBD1	.	TRBJ1-4	CASSLALEGQGNEKLFF	TGTGCCAGCAGCTTGGCCTTAGAGGGACAGGGGAATGAAAAACTGTTTTTT
TRBV29-1	TRBD1	.	TRBJ2-5	CSGDRAKGETQYF	TGCAGCGGGGACAGGGCAAAGGGGGAGACCCAGTACTTC
TRBV6-1	.	few	TRBJ2-3	CASSEVRDSSQYF	TGTGCCAGCAGTGAAGTACGGGACTCTTCGCAGTATTTT
TRBV7-2	.	.	TRBJ1-2	CASSSGDNYGYTF	TGTGCCAGCAGCTCGGGCGATAACTATGGCTACACCTTC
TRBV18	.	.	TRBJ1-1	CASSPGTQSFTEAFF	TGTGCCAGCTCACCGGGGACCCAATCGTTCACTGAAGCTTTCTTT
TRBV19	.	.	TRBJ1-3	CASSSITGLYF	TGTGCCAGTAGTTCAATCACCGGGCTCTATTTT
TRBV4-1	TRBD2	.	TRBJ2-3	CASSQGGGRYTDTQYF	TGCGCCAGCAGCCAAGGTGGCGGGAGGTACACAGATACGCAGTATTTT
TRBV4-2	.	.	TRBJ1-2	CASSPWGQGINGYTF	TGTGCCAGCAGCCCCTGGGGTCAAGGGATAAATGGCTACACCTTC
TRBV9	.	.	TRBJ2-2	CASSATGLNTGELFF	TGTGCCAGCAGCGCCACAGGACTAAACACCGGGGAGCTGTTTTTT
TRBV2	.	.	TRBJ1-2	CASSEFQGYGYTF	TGTGCCAGCAGTGAATTTCAGGGCTATGGCTACACCTTC
TRBV5-1	.	.	TRBJ2-1	CASSPFVGVKGTYNEQFF	TGCGCCAGCAGCCCTTTTGTCGGAGTGAAGGGGACCTACAATGAGCAGTTCTTC
TRBV27	.	.	TRBJ2-1	CASSLFLVGGNNEQFF	TGTGCCAGCAGTTTATTTTTGGTGGGGGGCAATAATGAGCAGTTCTTC
TRBV2	TRBD1	.	TRBJ2-2	CASSAEGAGGELFF	TGTGCCAGCAGTGCTGAGGGGGCCGGCGGGGAGCTGTTTTTT
TRBV5-1	.	few	TRBJ1-4	CASSLGSQPGREKLFF	TGCGCCAGCAGCTTGGGATCCCAGCCGGGCAGGGAAAAACTGTTTTTT
TRBV7-2	.	.	TRBJ2-7	CASSLGPVSYEQYF	TGTGCCAGCAGCCTAGGACCAGTCTCCTACGAGCAGTACTTC